This T cell receptor (beta chain) was captured by sequencing in a study of blood T cells in healthy people across ages. The use of a sample-barcoded 5' primer and a J-beta primer mix characterized a second PCR of roughly 7 to 11 cycles. Using its own MiXCR run on the 5' RACE reads, TCRdb lists one record per CDR3 protein. The sample holds under 2,000,000 distinct CDR3 sequences, around half seen once. With 0 bases removed from V and 0 bases from J, the gap between germline ends came to 6 bases. The germline CDR1 and CDR2 sequences are SGHRS and YFSETQ. The CDR3 loop spans 14 amino acids. Remarks on this clonotype: Its specificity is not known.

Study-wide findings and caveats: Roughly linear age-related decline in beta diversity appeared, significant by age roughly 40.

The sample taken for sequencing was blood. This clonotype was obtained from a woman between 40 and 50 years old in good health. The chain uses TRBV5-1 and TRBJ1-1; D not certain. The CDR3 nucleotides read TGCGCCAGCAGCTTGGGGAAAGTGAACACTGAAGCTTTCTTT. This encodes CASSLGKVNTEAFF.